The rows below give T cell receptor beta chains drawn from one sample of a study of blood T cell repertoires in COVID-19. TCRdb's table, derived via immunoSEQ multiplex PCR, lists solely in-frame clones and lacks some. The sample yields some 150,000 clones, 84% seen once. The specimen sequenced was peripheral blood. Source of these receptors: a human donor in a cohort sampled during active COVID-19. Each CDR3 is given with its conserved first and last residue. Each record gives: clone size, J gene, V gene, CDR3 length, D gene, CDR3 protein, CDR3 DNA. A D gene is named only where the DNA matches it firmly. Clone size, where shown, is once, few, many, or a class for clones that have expanded.

few,TRBJ2-7,TRBV7-3,14,TRBD1,CASSPTGQGDEQYF,TGTGCCAGCAGCCCTACGGGACAGGGGGACGAGCAGTACTTC
-,TRBJ1-6,TRBV10-3,15,-,CAISERDTHNSPLHF,TGTGCCATCAGTGAGCGGGACACCCATAATTCACCCCTCCACTTT
-,TRBJ2-3,TRBV9,16,-,CASSSDLGLHTDTQYF,TGTGCCAGCAGCTCCGACCTGGGCCTCCACACAGATACGCAGTATTTT
-,TRBJ2-1,TRBV6-5,14,TRBD2,CASSSGGADYEQFF,TGTGCCAGCAGCAGCGGGGGGGCTGACTATGAGCAGTTCTTC
-,TRBJ2-4,TRBV3-1/TRBV3-2,15,-,CASSQGQGTINIQYF,TGTGCCAGCAGCCAAGGCCAGGGTACGATAAACATTCAGTACTTC
-,TRBJ2-3,TRBV5-1,15,-,CASRLTPSTTDTQYF,TGCGCCAGCAGACTTACGCCGAGTACGACAGATACGCAGTATTTT
many,TRBJ1-2,TRBV29-1,17,TRBD1,CSVDDLPGTGTRYGYTF,TGCAGCGTTGATGACCTCCCCGGGACAGGCACCCGATATGGCTACACCTTC
few,TRBJ2-2,TRBV14,14,TRBD1,CASSRDRQTGELFF,TGTGCCAGCAGCCGGGACAGGCAAACCGGGGAGCTGTTTTTT
-,TRBJ1-6,TRBV11-2,15,TRBD1,CASSLEQGANSPLHF,TGTGCCAGCAGCTTAGAACAGGGGGCAAATTCACCCCTCCACTTT
-,TRBJ2-5,TRBV9,14,-,CASSVSSDGETQYF,TGTGCCAGCAGCGTTTCTAGTGATGGAGAGACCCAGTACTTC
-,TRBJ1-5,TRBV30,15,-,CAWSHSVNFNQPQHF,TGTGCCTGGAGCCATTCCGTGAACTTCAATCAGCCCCAGCATTTT
-,TRBJ2-5,TRBV28,13,TRBD1,CASRIQGQETQYF,TGTGCCAGCAGGATACAGGGGCAAGAGACCCAGTACTTC
-,TRBJ1-2,TRBV25-1,14,TRBD1,CASSDTTGLYGYTF,TGTGCCAGCAGTGATACGACAGGGCTATATGGCTACACCTTC
-,TRBJ1-2,TRBV19,16,-,CASTDPGQSLATGYTF,TGTGCCAGTACCGATCCCGGACAGTCCCTTGCGACTGGCTACACCTTC
-,TRBJ2-5,TRBV29-1,11,-,CSVVEQETQYF,TGCAGCGTTGTGGAGCAAGAGACCCAGTACTTC
-,TRBJ1-2,TRBV6-1,14,-,CASSEGAGGYGYTF,TGTGCCAGCAGTGAAGGGGCAGGAGGCTATGGCTACACCTTC
-,TRBJ2-1,TRBV28,14,-,CASSFHRVVGEQFF,TGTGCCAGCAGTTTTCACAGGGTTGTCGGTGAGCAGTTCTTC
-,TRBJ1-5,TRBV4-1,18,-,CASSQVDMGMISNQPQHF,TGCGCCAGCAGCCAAGTGGACATGGGCATGATTAGCAATCAGCCCCAGCATTTT
-,TRBJ1-1,TRBV28,11,-,CVARRGTEAFF,TGTGTCGCCCGCCGGGGAACTGAAGCTTTCTTT
-,TRBJ2-1,TRBV9,12,-,CASSFGDNEQFF,TGTGCCAGCAGCTTCGGAGACAATGAGCAGTTCTTC
-,TRBJ1-1,TRBV7-6,15,-,CASSPTAGRSPVAFF,TGTGCCAGCAGCCCGACCGCGGGACGTTCCCCGGTGGCTTTCTTT
-,TRBJ1-4,TRBV19,15,TRBD1,CASSMGGTANEKLFF,TGTGCCAGTAGTATGGGCGGGACAGCAAATGAAAAACTGTTTTTT
-,TRBJ2-7,TRBV7-2,13,TRBD1,CASSLTGMYEQYF,TGTGCCAGCAGCTTGACAGGGATGTACGAGCAGTACTTC
-,TRBJ2-5,TRBV5-1,17,TRBD2,CASSLGLAGGLRETQYF,TGCGCCAGCAGCTTGGGACTAGCGGGAGGCCTTCGGGAGACCCAGTACTTC
-,TRBJ2-2,TRBV12-3/TRBV12-4,13,-,CASKDVLLGELFF,TGTGCCAGCAAGGATGTACTACTCGGGGAGCTGTTTTTT
-,TRBJ1-6,TRBV14,14,-,CASSQGGAGLSLHF,TGTGCCAGCAGCCAAGGAGGAGCCGGTCTCTCCCTCCACTTT
few,TRBJ2-2,TRBV2,14,-,CASSRASNTGELFF,TGTGCCAGCAGCAGGGCGTCGAACACCGGGGAGCTGTTTTTT
-,TRBJ1-3,TRBV25-1,15,-,CASSRQGPSGNTIYF,TGTGCCAGCAGTCGCCAGGGGCCCTCTGGAAACACCATATATTTT
-,TRBJ2-5,TRBV6-5,13,-,CATTTGTSETQYF,TGTGCCACAACTACCGGGACTTCGGAGACCCAGTACTTC
-,TRBJ1-4,TRBV7-9,17,TRBD1,CASSAPSTGQPGKKLFF,TGTGCCAGCAGCGCACCGTCAACGGGACAGCCGGGCAAAAAACTGTTTTTT
-,TRBJ2-1,TRBV5-4,15,TRBD1,CASSFRDRDEGEQFF,TGTGCCAGCAGCTTCCGGGACAGGGACGAGGGGGAGCAGTTCTTC
-,TRBJ1-5,TRBV2,13,-,CASTRERDQPQHF,TGTGCCAGCACCAGGGAAAGGGATCAGCCCCAGCATTTT
-,TRBJ2-1,TRBV7-2,17,-,CASSLGQNEDYYNEQFF,TGTGCCAGCAGCTTAGGACAAAACGAGGACTACTACAATGAGCAGTTCTTC
-,TRBJ2-1,TRBV6-5,14,TRBD1,CASRNRGLSNEQFF,TGTGCCAGCAGGAACAGGGGGCTGTCCAATGAGCAGTTCTTC